One sample yielded the 32 T cell receptor beta chains listed below, sequenced in a study of T cell responses to AZD1222 COVID-19 vaccine. TCRdb's table, derived via immunoSEQ multiplex PCR, lists solely in-frame clones and lacks some. This repertoire shows tens of thousands of clones, roughly 82% found once; its top ten account for more than 5%. The starting material was peripheral blood, obtained on day 0 of AZD1222 vaccination. These TCRs come from an adult in good health.

The chain carries TRBV4-3 and TRBJ1-1; TRBD1 is a possible D gene (5 bases). The germline V gene encodes CDR1 LGHNA and CDR2 YSLEER. Trimming took 1 base from V and 5 from J, leaving 11 bases between them. The CDR3 has 14 residues. CDR3 region: CASSQVGAGTEAFF. Here the CDR3 DNA reads TGCGCCAGCAGCCAAGTCGGGGCCGGGACTGAAGCTTTCTTT.

V is TRBV2 and J is TRBJ1-2; unclear D gene. This CDR3 contains 11 residues. The germline V gene encodes CDR1 SNHLY and CDR2 FYNNEI. Between the trimmed V and J ends, which lost 6 bases and 7 bases, there was a span of 9 bases. The CDR3 bases are TGTGCCAGCAGGCGTTCGGGTGGCTACACCTTC. This sequence encodes CASRRSGGYTF.

This chain uses TRBV27 with TRBJ1-5, with D unclear. The V gene lost 8 bases and the J gene lost 7 bases, with 9 bases spanning the gap. In germline, CDR1 is MNHEY, CDR2 SMNVEV (reference sequence). The CDR3 sequence is 11 residues long. In nucleotides, the CDR3 is TGTGCCAGCTCCCTCGGGCAGCCCCAGCATTTT. Protein product: CASSLGQPQHF.

The genes are TRBV28 and TRBJ2-7, with D perhaps matching TRBD1 (6 bases). The germline CDR1 and CDR2 sequences are MDHEN and SYDVKM. V lost 7 bases, J lost 3 bases, and 13 bases lay in between. The CDR3 runs 13 residues. For the CDR3, the DNA is TGTGCCAGCATCGGCAACAGGGACTACGAGCAGTACTTC. Its translation is CASIGNRDYEQYF.

The CDR3 protein is CASSFGITGELFF. In DNA, the CDR3 is TGTGCCAGCAGTTTTGGGATCACCGGGGAGCTGTTTTTT. The J gene is TRBJ2-2, the V gene TRBV27; D unclear. Germline V lookup: CDR1 MNHEY, CDR2 SMNVEV (reference sequence). V lost 3 bases and J lost 4, with 6 bases in between. The CDR3 consists of 13 residues.

J is TRBJ1-3 and V is TRBV3-1 (or the pseudogene TRBV3-2); 9 positions agree with TRBD1. CDR1 and CDR2 (germline): LGHDT, YNNKEL (reference sequence). J gave up 4 bases and V 4 bases, and 5 bases lay outside the gene matches. This CDR3 has 15 amino acids. The CDR3 DNA follows: TGTGCCAGCAGCCGGGACGGGACAGGGGGAAACACCATATATTTT. Its protein is CASSRDGTGGNTIYF.

CDR3 sequence: CASSVGQAMNTEAFF. Written as DNA, the CDR3 is TGTGCCAGCAGCGTTGGACAGGCCATGAACACTGAAGCTTTCTTT. This sequence joins TRBV9 and TRBJ1-1; 7 nucleotides line up with TRBD1. J gave up 0 bases and V 2 bases, and 4 bases lay outside the gene matches. The CDR3 has 15 residues. Germline CDR1 reads SGDLS; CDR2 reads YYNGEE.

This clone was counted once. The V gene is TRBV29-1, the J gene TRBJ1-1; tentatively, D is TRBD1 (6 bases). The CDR3 is made up of 12 amino acids. The ends were cut back, 7 bases at V and 1 base at J, with 10 bases in the middle. Looked up from germline, CDR1 is SQVTM and CDR2 is ANQGSEA. CDR3 bases: TGCAGCGGCGGACAGACGAACACTGAAGCTTTCTTT. Protein product: CSGGQTNTEAFF.

The chain has TRBV11-2 and TRBJ2-3; TRBD1 or TRBD2 may be the D gene (5 bases each). CDR1 and CDR2 from the germline V gene are SGHAT and FQNNGV. Trimming removed 5 bases from V and 1 base from J, with 10 bases in between. The CDR3 consists of 14 residues. The CDR3 is CASSTGPGTDTQYF. The CDR3 coding sequence is TGTGCCAGCAGCACGGGACCCGGCACAGATACGCAGTATTTT.

This chain uses TRBV11-2 with TRBJ2-7; TRBD2 agrees at 7 bases. Germline V CDR1 and CDR2: SGHAT, FQNNGV. Losses at the gene ends were 3 bases for V and 3 bases for J; bases not matched to a gene: 5. This CDR3 spans 14 amino acids. The CDR3: CASSFQGGDYEQYF. Here the CDR3 DNA reads TGTGCCAGCAGCTTCCAGGGAGGGGACTACGAGCAGTACTTC.

The chain combines TRBV2 with TRBJ2-7; 7 positions agree with TRBD1. V shed 4 bases and J 1 base; nucleotides not matched to a gene: 7. The CDR3 has 15 residues. In germline, CDR1 is SNHLY, CDR2 FYNNEI. CDR3 region: CASSGTGGYSYEQYF. The CDR3 DNA reads TGTGCCAGCAGTGGGACAGGCGGCTATTCCTACGAGCAGTACTTC.

The genes are TRBV27 and TRBJ1-2, with 7 bases identical to TRBD1. The CDR3 is 13 residues long. CDR1 MNHEY and CDR2 SMNVEV come from the germline V gene (reference sequence). The V and J ends lost 6 bases and 4 bases, in that order; junction bases with no gene match: 5. The CDR3 nucleotides read TGTGCCAGCAGCCTGGGACAGACCTATGGCTACACCTTC. This encodes CASSLGQTYGYTF.

CDR3 sequence: CASSLGVTSTDTQYF. In DNA form, the CDR3 reads TGCGCCAGCAGCTTGGGGGTCACGAGCACAGATACGCAGTATTTT. The chain carries TRBV5-1 and TRBJ2-3; no firm D call. The ends were cut back, 0 bases at V and 0 bases at J, with 8 bases in the middle. The CDR3 contains 15 residues. CDR1 and CDR2 from the germline V gene are SGHRS and YFSETQ.

A few counts support this clone. The chain links TRBV5-1 to TRBJ1-5, with D possibly matching TRBD1 (5 bases). V was trimmed by 0 bases and J by 9 bases, leaving 10 bases between them. This CDR3 spans 13 amino acids. Germline lookup yields CDR1 SGHRS and CDR2 YFSETQ. The CDR3 sequence: CASSLEGDRPQHF. The CDR3 DNA is TGCGCCAGCAGCTTGGAAGGGGATCGGCCCCAGCATTTT.

CDR3 loop: CASSLGRETQYF. As DNA, the CDR3 is TGTGCCAGCAGCTTGGGTCGGGAGACCCAGTACTTC. The chain couples TRBV5-4 to TRBJ2-5, with no clear D. V was pared by 0 bases and J by 5 bases, with 5 bases between. Germline V lookup: CDR1 SGHNT, CDR2 YYREEE (reference sequence). CDR3 length equals 12 residues.

The rearrangement joins TRBV29-1 to TRBJ1-1; 7 bases agree with TRBD1. J lost 4 bases, V lost 0 bases, and 5 bases had no gene match. CDR1 is SQVTM, CDR2 ANQGSEA, per germline. The CDR3 is 14 residues long. The CDR3 here is CSVEDEGAPTEAFF. CDR3 DNA: TGCAGCGTTGAAGATGAGGGGGCGCCCACTGAAGCTTTCTTT.

The J gene is TRBJ2-3, the V gene TRBV11-3, with a weak D call TRBD2 (5 bases). Per the germline V gene, CDR1 is SGHNT and CDR2 is YENEEA. Deletions cut 4 bases from V and 7 bases from J, with 15 bases between. The CDR3 has 14 amino acids. The CDR3 loop reads CASSSTLAGHTQYF. The CDR3 DNA reads as TGTGCCAGCAGCTCAACCCTGGCGGGCCATACGCAGTATTTT.

A few counts support this clone. This sequence joins TRBV7-2 and TRBJ2-2; 11 nucleotides match TRBD2. Germline assignment: CDR1 SGHTA and CDR2 FQGNSA. V was clipped by 5 bases and J by 4 bases; unmatched bases: 3. CDR3 length equals 15 residues. DNA for the CDR3: TGTGCCAGCAGCCTGACTAGCGGGATCACCGGGGAGCTGTTTTTT. Protein sequence: CASSLTSGITGELFF.

The chain is built from TRBV3-1 (or the pseudogene TRBV3-2) and TRBJ1-1; TRBD1 aligns across 12 bases. The V segment lost 8 bases and the J segment 4 bases; nucleotides outside the gene matches: 8. The CDR3 runs 15 residues. Germline V gene data show CDR1 as LGHDT and CDR2 as YNNKEL (reference sequence). CDR3 loop: CASAELGQGATEAFF. DNA for the CDR3: TGTGCCAGCGCAGAATTGGGACAGGGGGCCACTGAAGCTTTCTTT.

This clone came up once. The V and J genes are TRBV7-6 and TRBJ2-1; 9 bases line up with TRBD2. The germline gives CDR1 SGHVS, CDR2 FNYEAQ. Losses at the gene ends were 0 bases for V and 3 bases for J; bases not matched to a gene: 0. CDR3 length: 15 amino acids. The CDR3 nucleotides read TGTGCCAGCAGCTTAGCTAGCGGGGGCTACAATGAGCAGTTCTTC. It yields the protein CASSLASGGYNEQFF.

The CDR3 here is CASSTHINTEAFF. The CDR3 DNA follows: TGTGCCAGCAGCACCCACATAAACACTGAAGCTTTCTTT. The chain combines TRBV12-3 or TRBV12-4 with TRBJ1-1; D is unclear. CDR3 length: 13 residues. The V end lost 6 bases, the J end lost 2 bases, and 10 bases lay between the germline ends.

The chain has TRBV5-5 and TRBJ2-1; tentatively, D is TRBD2 (6 bases). Germline CDR1 SGHKS, CDR2 YYEKEE (reference sequence). V lost 2 bases and J 6 bases, leaving 9 bases between the germline ends. This CDR3 is built from 13 residues. The CDR3 DNA sequence: TGTGCCAGCAGCTTCGGGGGATCCAATGAGCAGTTCTTC. Translating gives CASSFGGSNEQFF. Based on the CDR3 plus reference TRBV5-5 and TRBJ2-1, the full variable domain is DAGVTQSPTHLIKTRGQQVTLRCSPISGHKSVSWYQQVLGQGPQFIFQYYEKEERGRGNFPDRFSARQFPNYSSELNVNALLLGDSALYLCASSFGGSNEQFFGPGTRLTVL.

The chain is built from TRBV2 and TRBJ2-7; 9 bases fit TRBD1. Germline loops: CDR1 SNHLY, CDR2 FYNNEI. The CDR3 sequence is 13 residues long. The ends lost 9 bases at V and 4 bases at J; junction bases unmatched: 7. The CDR3 reads CASARDRVYEQYF. The CDR3 DNA is TGTGCCAGTGCACGGGACAGGGTTTACGAGCAGTACTTC.

The chain couples TRBV6-5 to TRBJ1-6, with unresolved D. Looked up from germline, CDR1 is MNHEY and CDR2 is SVGAGI. V was clipped by 2 bases and J by 8 bases, with 10 bases between them. This CDR3 has 14 amino acids. CDR3 in DNA: TGTGCCAGCAGTTACGTGGGGAGGGATTCACCCCTCCACTTT. Translating gives CASSYVGRDSPLHF.

The chain couples TRBV6-5 to TRBJ1-2; no clear D gene. The CDR3 loop spans 15 amino acids. Germline CDR1 and CDR2: MNHEY and SVGAGI. V lost 6 bases and J lost 8, with 22 bases in between. CDR3 in amino acids: CASRGTDRLRGGYTF. CDR3 DNA: TGTGCCAGCAGGGGAACGGACCGTCTTCGGGGAGGCTACACCTTC.

V usage is TRBV6-1 and J usage is TRBJ1-2, with D possibly matching TRBD1 (5 bases). Trimming removed 2 bases at V and 5 bases at J, with 12 bases between. CDR3 length: 14 amino acids. CDR1 is MNHNS and CDR2 is SASEGT in the germline V gene. DNA for the CDR3: TGTGCCAGCAGTGAATTCAGGCAGGGATATGGCTACACCTTC. This encodes CASSEFRQGYGYTF.

This clone was observed a handful of times. The chain recombines TRBV14 with TRBJ1-1; the D is unclear. The CDR3 length is 14 residues. Germline assignment: CDR1 SGHDN and CDR2 FVKESK. Trimming left V 2 bases short and J 4 bases short, with 11 bases between. CDR3 protein: CASSQNALGTEAFF. CDR3 coding DNA: TGTGCCAGCAGCCAAAACGCCTTGGGCACTGAAGCTTTCTTT.

The CDR3: CASRELGIANSPLHF. CDR3 nucleotide sequence: TGTGCCAGCAGAGAATTGGGGATAGCTAATTCACCCCTCCACTTT. The chain recombines TRBV2 with TRBJ1-6; no clear D. Germline values: CDR1 SNHLY, CDR2 FYNNEI. Trimming took 6 bases from V and 6 from J, leaving 15 bases between them. The CDR3 is made up of 15 amino acids. Full variable domain (rest looked up from reference TRBV2 and TRBJ1-6): EPEVTQTPSHQVTQMGQEVILRCVPISNHLYFYWYRQILGQKVEFLVSFYNNEISEKSEIFDDQFSVERPDGSNFTLKIRSTKLEDSAMYFCASRELGIANSPLHFGNGTRLTVT.

This clone came up once. V and J are TRBV5-8 and TRBJ1-2, with D hard to call. Germline-derived CDR1 and CDR2 are SGHTS and YDEGEE. V shed 6 bases and J shed 0 bases, with 12 bases lying between them. The CDR3 sequence is 14 residues long. CDR3 in amino acids: CASIPYETNYGYTF. The CDR3 nucleotides are TGTGCCAGCATCCCGTATGAAACTAACTATGGCTACACCTTC.

V is TRBV27 and J is TRBJ1-1; D possibly corresponds to TRBD1 (6 bases). There are 12 residues in the CDR3. V lost 9 bases and J lost 5, with 13 bases in between. Germline V CDR1 and CDR2: MNHEY, SMNVEV (reference sequence). The chain's CDR3 is CASWDTVTEAFF. For the CDR3, the DNA is TGTGCCAGTTGGGACACTGTAACTGAAGCTTTCTTT.

The CDR3 nucleotides are TGTGCCAGCAAATCGGGCAATCAGCCCCAGCATTTT. It specifies CASKSGNQPQHF. The chain recombines TRBV12-3 or TRBV12-4 with TRBJ1-5; D call uncertain. The CDR3 loop spans 12 amino acids. Deletions cut 7 bases from V and 2 bases from J, with 6 bases between.

The chain has TRBV28 and TRBJ2-7; D may be TRBD1 or TRBD2 (5 bases each). The V and J ends lost 5 bases and 0 bases respectively, with 20 bases between them. CDR1 is MDHEN, CDR2 SYDVKM, per germline. The CDR3 extends over 17 amino acids. The CDR3 DNA is TGTGCCAGCAGTCCCTCCGGCCTGAGGGACGGCTCCTACGAGCAGTACTTC. It yields the protein CASSPSGLRDGSYEQYF.